These T cell receptor beta chains were read from a single sample in a study of synovial regulatory T cells in juvenile arthritis. Assay used: immunoSEQ multiplex PCR; TCRdb lists only in-frame clones, some missing. The sample totals approximately 1,500 clones. The material sequenced was Treg cells from the synovium. The receptors come from a donor aged 2-30 years with juvenile idiopathic arthritis. CDR3s include the opening cysteine and the closing phenylalanine or tryptophan. Rows give clone size only sometimes, using once, few, many, or a class for an expanded clone.

CASSPRLDRDTQYF,TRBV2,medium-sized,TRBJ2-3
CASRDASPNEKLFF,TRBV28,large,TRBJ1-4
CASSQGGEETQYF,TRBV5-1,medium-sized,TRBJ2-5
CASSMTGKRNEQFF,TRBV19,medium-sized,TRBJ2-1
CASLGSRTGLAAQHF,TRBV6-1,medium-sized,TRBJ1-5
CRQGRSEAFF,TRBV20-1,medium-sized,TRBJ1-1
CASSKWGQGEKLFF,TRBV21-1,-,TRBJ1-4
CASSYYTDTQYF,TRBV5-4,medium-sized,TRBJ2-3
CASSPYGSYEQYF,TRBV14,medium-sized,TRBJ2-7
CASSLNFGQGRNSPLHF,TRBV5-1,-,TRBJ1-6
CASSDLEGYNEQFF,TRBV2,medium-sized,TRBJ2-1
CASSLGTGGIYGYTF,TRBV28,medium-sized,TRBJ1-2
CASSHRGTSSTDTQYF,TRBV4-2,medium-sized,TRBJ2-3